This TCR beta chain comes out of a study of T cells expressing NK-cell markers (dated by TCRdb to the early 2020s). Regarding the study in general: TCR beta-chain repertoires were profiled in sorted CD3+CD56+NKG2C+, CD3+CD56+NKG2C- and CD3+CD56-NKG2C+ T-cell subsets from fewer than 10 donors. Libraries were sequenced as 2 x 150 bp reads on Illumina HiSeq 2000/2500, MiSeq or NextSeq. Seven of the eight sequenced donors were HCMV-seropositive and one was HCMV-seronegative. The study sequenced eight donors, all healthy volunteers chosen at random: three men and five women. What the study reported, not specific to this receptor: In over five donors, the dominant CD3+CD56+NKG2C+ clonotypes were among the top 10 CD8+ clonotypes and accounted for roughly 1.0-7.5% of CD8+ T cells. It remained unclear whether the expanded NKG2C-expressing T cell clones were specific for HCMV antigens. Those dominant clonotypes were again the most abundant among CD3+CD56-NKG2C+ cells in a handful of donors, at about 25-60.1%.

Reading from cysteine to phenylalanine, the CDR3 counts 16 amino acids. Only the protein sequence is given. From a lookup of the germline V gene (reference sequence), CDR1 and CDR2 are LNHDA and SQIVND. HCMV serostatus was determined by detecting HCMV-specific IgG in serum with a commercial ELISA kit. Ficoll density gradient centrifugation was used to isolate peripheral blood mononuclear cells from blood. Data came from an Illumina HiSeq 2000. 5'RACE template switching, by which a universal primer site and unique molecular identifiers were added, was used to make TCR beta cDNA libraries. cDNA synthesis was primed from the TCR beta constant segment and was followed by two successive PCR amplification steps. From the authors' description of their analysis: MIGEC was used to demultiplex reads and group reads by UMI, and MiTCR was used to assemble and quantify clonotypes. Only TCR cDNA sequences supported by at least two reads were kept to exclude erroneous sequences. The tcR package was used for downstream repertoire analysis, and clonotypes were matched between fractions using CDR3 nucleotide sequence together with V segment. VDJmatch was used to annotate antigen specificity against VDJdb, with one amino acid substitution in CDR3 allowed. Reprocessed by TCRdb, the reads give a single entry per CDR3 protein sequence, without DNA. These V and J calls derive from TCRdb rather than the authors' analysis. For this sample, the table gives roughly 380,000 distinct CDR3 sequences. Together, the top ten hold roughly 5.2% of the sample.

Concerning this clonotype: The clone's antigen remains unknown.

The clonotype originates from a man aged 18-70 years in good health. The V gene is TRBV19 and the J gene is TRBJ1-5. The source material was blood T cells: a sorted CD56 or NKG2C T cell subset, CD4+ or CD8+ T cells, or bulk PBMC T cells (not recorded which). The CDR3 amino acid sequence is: CASSTGLGLSNQPQHF.